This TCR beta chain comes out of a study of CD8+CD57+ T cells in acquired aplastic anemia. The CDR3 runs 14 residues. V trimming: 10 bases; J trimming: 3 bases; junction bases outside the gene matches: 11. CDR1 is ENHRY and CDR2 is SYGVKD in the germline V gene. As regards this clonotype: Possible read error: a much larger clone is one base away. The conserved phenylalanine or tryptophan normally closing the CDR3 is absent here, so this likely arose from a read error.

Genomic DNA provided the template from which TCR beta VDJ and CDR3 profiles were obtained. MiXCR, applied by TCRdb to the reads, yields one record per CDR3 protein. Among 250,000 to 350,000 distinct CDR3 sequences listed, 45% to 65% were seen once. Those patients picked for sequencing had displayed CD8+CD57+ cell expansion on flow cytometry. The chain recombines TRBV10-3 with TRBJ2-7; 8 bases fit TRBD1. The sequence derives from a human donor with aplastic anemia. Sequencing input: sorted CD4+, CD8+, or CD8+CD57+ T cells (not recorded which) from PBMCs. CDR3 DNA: TGTGCCAGCTCCGGGGCAGGGGGCCGCTACGAGCAGTACCTC. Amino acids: CASSGAGGRYEQYL.